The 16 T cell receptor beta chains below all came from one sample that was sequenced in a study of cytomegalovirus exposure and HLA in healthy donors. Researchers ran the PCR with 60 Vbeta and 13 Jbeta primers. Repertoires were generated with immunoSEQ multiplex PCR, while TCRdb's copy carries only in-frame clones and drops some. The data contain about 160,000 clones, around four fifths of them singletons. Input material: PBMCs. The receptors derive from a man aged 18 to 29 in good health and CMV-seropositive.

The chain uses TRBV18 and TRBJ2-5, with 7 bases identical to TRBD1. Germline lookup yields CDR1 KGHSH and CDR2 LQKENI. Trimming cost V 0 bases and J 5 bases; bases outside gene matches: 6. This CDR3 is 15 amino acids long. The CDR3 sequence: CASSPPTDRIETQYF. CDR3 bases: TGTGCCAGCTCACCACCCACGGACAGGATTGAGACCCAGTACTTC.

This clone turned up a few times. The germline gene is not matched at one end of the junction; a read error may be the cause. Here the CDR3 reads CASSLSLPGELFF. In DNA, the CDR3 is TGTGCCAGCAGTCTATCACTCCCCGGGGAGCTGTTTTTT. The chain combines TRBV27 with TRBJ2-2; D not certain. This CDR3 has 13 amino acids. Germline CDR1 is MNHEY and CDR2 is SMNVEV (reference sequence).

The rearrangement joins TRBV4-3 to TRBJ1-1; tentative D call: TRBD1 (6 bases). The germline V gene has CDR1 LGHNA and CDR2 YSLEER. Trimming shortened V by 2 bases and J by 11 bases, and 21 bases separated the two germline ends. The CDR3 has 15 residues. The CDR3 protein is CASSQQTGAPLGAFF. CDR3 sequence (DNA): TGCGCCAGCAGCCAACAGACAGGAGCTCCTTTGGGCGCTTTCTTT.

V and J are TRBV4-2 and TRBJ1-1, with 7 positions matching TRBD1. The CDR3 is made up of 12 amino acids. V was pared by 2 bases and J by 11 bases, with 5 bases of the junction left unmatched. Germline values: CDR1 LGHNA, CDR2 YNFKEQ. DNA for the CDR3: TGTGCCAGCAGCCAACTGGACAGGAAGGCTTTCTTT. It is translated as CASSQLDRKAFF.

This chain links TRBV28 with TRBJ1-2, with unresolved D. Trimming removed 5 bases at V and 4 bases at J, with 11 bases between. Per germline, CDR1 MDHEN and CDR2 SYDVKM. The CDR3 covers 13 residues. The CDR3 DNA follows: TGTGCCAGCAGTACCACTCTCCTCTATGGCTACACCTTC. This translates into CASSTTLLYGYTF.

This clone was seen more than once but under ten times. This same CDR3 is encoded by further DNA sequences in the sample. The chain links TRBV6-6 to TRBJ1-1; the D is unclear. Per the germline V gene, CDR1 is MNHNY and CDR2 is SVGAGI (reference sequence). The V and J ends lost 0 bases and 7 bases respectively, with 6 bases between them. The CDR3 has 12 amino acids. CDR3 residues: CASSYSTGEAFF. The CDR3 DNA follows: TGTGCCAGCAGTTACTCGACGGGTGAAGCTTTCTTT.

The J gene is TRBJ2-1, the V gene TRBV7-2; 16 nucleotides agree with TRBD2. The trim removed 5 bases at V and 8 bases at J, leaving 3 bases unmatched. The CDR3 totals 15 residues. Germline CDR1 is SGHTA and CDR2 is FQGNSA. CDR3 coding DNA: TGTGCCAGCAGCGGGGGACTAGCGGGAGGGTATGAGCAGTTCTTC. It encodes CASSGGLAGGYEQFF.

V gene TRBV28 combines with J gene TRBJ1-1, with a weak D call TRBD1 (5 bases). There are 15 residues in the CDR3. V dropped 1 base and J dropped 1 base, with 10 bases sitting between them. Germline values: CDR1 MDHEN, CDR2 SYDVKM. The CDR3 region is CASSLLDRQNTEAFF. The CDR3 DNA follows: TGTGCCAGCAGTTTATTAGACAGACAGAACACTGAAGCTTTCTTT.

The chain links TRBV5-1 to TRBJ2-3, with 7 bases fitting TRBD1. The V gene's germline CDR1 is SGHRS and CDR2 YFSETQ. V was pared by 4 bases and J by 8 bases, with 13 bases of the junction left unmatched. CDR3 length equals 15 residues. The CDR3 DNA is TGCGCCAGCAGCCCCGACAGGGTTCAAGGAGTTACGCAGTATTTT. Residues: CASSPDRVQGVTQYF.

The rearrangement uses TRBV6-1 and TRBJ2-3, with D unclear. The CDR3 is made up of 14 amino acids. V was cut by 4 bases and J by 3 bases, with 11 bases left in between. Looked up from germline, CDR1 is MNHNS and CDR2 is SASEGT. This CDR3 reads CASSGRHRTDTQYF. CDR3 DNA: TGTGCCAGCAGTGGCCGACACCGGACAGATACGCAGTATTTT.

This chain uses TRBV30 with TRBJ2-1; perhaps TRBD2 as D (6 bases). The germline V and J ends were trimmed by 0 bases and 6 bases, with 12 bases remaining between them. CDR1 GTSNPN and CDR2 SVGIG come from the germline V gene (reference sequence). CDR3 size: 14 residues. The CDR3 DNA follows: TGTGCCTGGAGTGTAACCGGGAGTACCAATGAGCAGTTCTTC. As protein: CAWSVTGSTNEQFF. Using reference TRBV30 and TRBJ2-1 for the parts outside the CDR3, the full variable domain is SQTIHQWPATLVQPVGSPLSLECTVEGTSNPNLYWYRQAAGRGLQLLFYSVGIGQISSEVPQNLSASRPQDRQFILSSKKLLLSDSGFYLCAWSVTGSTNEQFFGPGTRLTVL.

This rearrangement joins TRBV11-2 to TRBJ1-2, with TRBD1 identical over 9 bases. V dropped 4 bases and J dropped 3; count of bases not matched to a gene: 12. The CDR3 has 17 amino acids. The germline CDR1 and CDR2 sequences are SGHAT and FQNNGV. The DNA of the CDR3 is TGTGCCAGCAGCTCCCACACCGGACAGGGGATTTACTATGGCTACACCTTC. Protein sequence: CASSSHTGQGIYYGYTF.

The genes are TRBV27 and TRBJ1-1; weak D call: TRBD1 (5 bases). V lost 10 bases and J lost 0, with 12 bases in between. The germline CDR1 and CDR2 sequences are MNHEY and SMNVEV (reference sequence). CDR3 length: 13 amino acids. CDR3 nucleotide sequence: TGTGCCACCAAGAAGGGGTTGAACACTGAAGCTTTCTTT. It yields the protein CATKKGLNTEAFF.

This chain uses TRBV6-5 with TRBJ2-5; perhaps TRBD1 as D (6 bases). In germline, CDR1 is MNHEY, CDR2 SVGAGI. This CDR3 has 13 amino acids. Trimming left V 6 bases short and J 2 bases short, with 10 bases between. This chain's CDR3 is CASSRTVQETQYF. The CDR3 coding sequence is TGTGCCAGCAGCCGGACAGTTCAAGAGACCCAGTACTTC.

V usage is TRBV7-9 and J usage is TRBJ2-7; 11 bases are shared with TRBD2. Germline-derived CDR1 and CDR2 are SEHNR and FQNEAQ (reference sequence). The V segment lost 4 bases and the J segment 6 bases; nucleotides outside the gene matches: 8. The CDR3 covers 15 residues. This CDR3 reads CASSSTSGTLSEQYF. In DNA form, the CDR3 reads TGTGCCAGCAGCTCGACTAGCGGGACTCTCTCCGAGCAGTACTTC.

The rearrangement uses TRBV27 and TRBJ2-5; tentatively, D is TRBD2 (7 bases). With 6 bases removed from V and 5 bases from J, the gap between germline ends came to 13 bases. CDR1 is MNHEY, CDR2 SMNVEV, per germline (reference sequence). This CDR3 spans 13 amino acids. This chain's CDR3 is CASRGGLMETQYF. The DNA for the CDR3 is TGTGCCAGCAGGGGGGGGCTAATGGAGACCCAGTACTTC.